This T cell receptor (beta chain) was sequenced during a study of shared clonotypes between healthy human individuals. As for this clone: Its antigen is undetermined.

The authors divided CD4+ cells into CD45RA+ naive and CD45RA-negative memory subsets. Findings and caveats of the study: Among donors, sharing of clonotypes was expected to be affected by sequencing depth. Represented genetic and exposure-history diversity was restricted by having few donors.

V gave up 5 bases and J gave up 4 bases, with 12 bases separating them. The CDR3 totals 13 residues. Per the germline V gene, CDR1 is GTSNPN and CDR2 is SVGIG (reference sequence). Produced via immunoSEQ multiplex PCR; TCRdb's table is partial and in-frame only. This table has around 2,000,000 clones, roughly 94% appearing once. Sequenced input: naive CD4+ T cells sorted from blood. The subset was: CD45RA+ positively selected. The rearrangement joins TRBV30 to TRBJ1-3; unclear D gene. The source of this sequence is a man aged 18 to 30 in good health. The CDR3 reads CAWAGVEGNTIYF. As DNA, the CDR3 is TGTGCCTGGGCCGGCGTTGAAGGAAACACCATATATTTT.